This T cell receptor (beta chain) originates from a study of T cells in Graves' hyperthyroidism and ophthalmopathy. In the study overall: Any treatment followed the collection of peripheral blood at initial diagnosis.

An approximately 9.4 ml volume of fresh peripheral blood provided the PBMCs. The table lists this clonotype with many counts. Its antigen remains unidentified. The V gene lost 1 base and the J gene lost 0 bases, with 9 bases spanning the gap. The germline V gene has CDR1 KGHSH and CDR2 LQKENI. This CDR3 spans 15 amino acids. Overall study results and limits: Stable hyperthyroidism was separated from ophthalmopathy by a model based on 13 V-J features. Ophthalmopathy, which appeared later, was predicted by the model a median about 6 months before onset.

RNA transcripts were the template for amplifying TCR beta CDR3 regions. A first-round RT-PCR of the TCR CDR3 used the HTBI primer set. Using its own MiXCR run on the multiplex PCR reads, TCRdb lists one record per CDR3 protein. The data hold more than 300,000 distinct CDR3 sequences, with approximately 13% observed a single time. J is TRBJ1-1 and V is TRBV18; D not certain. The receptor was derived from a woman aged 18-29 years with Graves' hyperthyroidism. Specimen: blood. CDR3 region: CASSPLRELNTEAFF. CDR3 bases: TGTGCCAGCTCACCACTGCGGGAGTTGAACACTGAAGCTTTCTTT.